This paragraph reports one T cell receptor beta chain. It has no known antigen specificity. Per-base qualities were not stored, and no clone one base away is much larger. The data belong to a study of beta chain features in type 1 diabetes (dated by TCRdb to the late 2010s). Context from the whole study: Mean age, gender distribution, total cell number and subset yield were not different between patients and healthy donors. Across all samples, approximately 98,000,000 sorted cells were examined, and cell number per subset correlated strongly with RNA yield. The study compared the TCRB repertoires of sorted circulating CD4+ T cell subsets in recently diagnosed type 1 diabetes patients with those in matched healthy donors. Naive and central memory subsets were obtained from all 30 or so donors, but regulatory and stem cell-like memory subsets were isolated from only 8 patients and roughly eight healthy donors. What the work shows at the level of the full study, not this receptor alone: In all four CD4+ subsets, TCRB CDR3 length was moderately but significantly shorter in type 1 diabetes patients. Sequencing cDNA rather than genomic DNA could over-represent highly expressing activated cells, although activation and CD3 levels did not differ between groups. Fewer insertions and more nucleotide deletions at VDJ recombination sites were observed in patients with type 1 diabetes, implying thymic rearrangement abnormalities. Only small numbers of individuals were included in the HLA sub-analyses, which left unresolved whether HLA type had any influence on TCRB rearrangement. Naive, central memory and regulatory TCRB repertoires appeared to be more similar among patients than among healthy donors. Shorter templates might have been favored by PCR, but patient and control samples were amplified and corrected together, so both groups would have been affected equally by any skew.

From its cysteine to its phenylalanine, the CDR3 spans 15 amino acids. The kept DNA is CDR3 alone, 45 bases in frame from the first base. Here V drops 2 bases and J drops 7 bases, and the junction holds 7 bases not matched to any gene. CDR1 SGHVS and CDR2 FQNEAQ are derived from the germline V gene. A single peripheral blood draw of approximately 110 mL on average was collected from each donor into heparinised tubes. A BD FACSAria II was used to sort naive, central memory, regulatory and stem cell-like memory CD4+ T cells with a panel that included CD45RO, CCR7, CD25, CD127, CD95 and CD27. A purity above 95% was achieved for all sorted populations. PBMCs were isolated immediately by Lymphoprep density gradient centrifugation and stained directly without culture. Samples were stained and sorted in pairs, with one healthy donor and one patient per experiment, so that batch effects were minimized. The High Capacity cDNA Reverse Transcription Kit was used to reverse transcribe all of the isolated RNA, meaning that expressed TCRB transcripts were what got sequenced. Deep immunoSEQ sequencing was performed on naive, central memory and regulatory T cell samples, with an average of around 3.5 million total reads per sample. Sorted cells were lysed in RLT buffer and RNA was extracted with DNase-treated RNeasy Micro or Mini kits, depending on cell number. Each cell subset was processed on its own to prevent cross-contamination, while patient and healthy donor samples were processed together. Using the immunoSEQ multiplex PCR, TCRB sequences were amplified from cDNA into 87-bp fragments spanning the CDR3 region. The amplicons were sequenced using the Illumina HiSeq platform. The study's processing was this. PCR bias was computationally corrected using synthetic template baselines, reads within Hamming distance 2 were collapsed, and singletons that could not be merged were discarded. Reads were aligned to IMGT to assign V, D and J genes, CDR3 length, and insertions or deletions at six rearrangement sites. Within each subset, clonotype counts were normalized to the number of sorted cells before true diversity and Gini coefficients were calculated with the tcR R package. The overlap coefficient, calculated on TCRB nucleotide sequences, was used to quantify repertoire sharing. Out-of-frame TCRB sequences from naive cells were analyzed to stand in for the pre-selection repertoire. The table comes from immuneACCESS by way of TCRdb, which keeps in-frame sequences with V and J called. Part of the clones is missing from these tables; in studies checked, under half for an unresolved V gene and the rest for unknown reasons. Clone size and V and J calls were adopted from that table, with D and trimming inferred from the DNA. Recorded for this sample are fewer than 500,000 clones; approximately 15% of them occurred a single time. Approximately 0.035% of the sample belongs to the ten largest clones.

The chain was built from TRBV7-8 and TRBJ1-5; 8 nucleotides in the junction match TRBD1. The TCR comes from a man aged 30-40 years in good health. Sequencing input: naive CD4+ T cells from blood. The sample's cell subset or site, from its label and the paper: true naive CD4+ T cells. The DNA sequence follows: TGTGCCAGCAGCTTAAGCTCAGGGGGCCGGCAGCCCCAGCATTTT. Its protein reads: CASSLSSGGRQPQHF.